This T cell receptor beta chain was retrieved from a study of lymphopenia after photon versus proton radiotherapy (dated by TCRdb to between 2018 and 2021). Turning to the overall study: Photon and proton radiation therapy were compared by the study for their immunological effects in patients with gastrointestinal tumors who developed high-grade lymphopenia. The 15 to 20 patients in the cohort had gastrointestinal tumors, were treated with either photon or proton therapy, and subsequently developed lymphopenia. The goal of the study was to describe how the two radiation modalities differ in their effects on the immune system. The paper as a whole reports these results and caveats: The survival association was examined only in patients who died, and the authors described better survival with proton therapy as a possibility, not as a demonstrated result. Across the cohort, among patients who died, a greater drop in TCR diversity after the nadir was inversely correlated with overall survival time. After the lymphocyte count nadir, repertoires from photon-treated patients showed oligoclonal expansion, particularly of CD8+ Temra cells, and this expansion drove the decline in diversity. During treatment, patients who received proton therapy stayed relatively stable, whereas patients who received photon therapy lost naive T cells and TCR diversity and gained effector/memory populations.

Note on this clone: Its binding antigen is unknown. Base qualities are not at hand, and no much larger clone is one base apart.

The method behind the library was the immunoSEQ multiplex PCR assay. Alongside multiparametric flow cytometry, deep sequencing of rearranged TCR beta loci was used to profile the T cell repertoires. The clones in this table, taken by TCRdb from immuneACCESS, are in-frame only. Not every clone is retained; where verified, under half of the shortfall comes from an unresolved V gene, and the cause of the rest is unknown. The sample table records roughly 30,000 clones; over 80% of these occur just once. The ten largest clonotypes hold 45% to 50% of the sample. Sequenced material: peripheral blood, taken from a patient treated with proton-based radiotherapy. This clonotype originated in an older woman with cholangiocarcinoma. Some clones in this sample may be carry-over from other donors' samples.

DNA sequence: TGTGCCAGCAGCTTTTTCGGCAGCTCCTACGAGCAGTACTTC. The encoded protein is CASSFFGSSYEQYF. The chain is made from TRBV7-2 and TRBJ2-7; the D gene lacks a confident call. V loses 3 bases of germline sequence and J loses 0 bases, and the interval between the two ends is 9 bases. CDR1 SGHTA and CDR2 FQGNSA were looked up in the germline V gene. From cysteine to phenylalanine, the CDR3 is 14 amino acids long. Of all the DNA, just the CDR3 is kept, 42 bases in frame from base 1.